Included here is one T cell receptor beta chain sequence, with context. The record originates from a study of blood T cell repertoires in COVID-19. Study in general: Sources were T cells, B-cell-depleted T cells, or PBMCs; the material itself was cDNA or gDNA.

Original data processing: Estimation of nucleated cell counts relied on the amplification of reference gene primers. TCRdb's copy holds only in-frame clones and misses some; the assay was immunoSEQ multiplex PCR. V and J calls plus clone size are reproduced from that table; the DNA served to infer D and trimming. The repertoire holds approximately 130,000 clones, with under 85% as singletons. Trimming took off 5 bases at V and 8 bases at J, with 12 bases between the two ends. The CDR3 runs to 12 residues. Germline V CDR1 and CDR2: MNHEY, SVGAGI. Two negative PCRs, clearance, or symptom resolution were required of recovered Cohort 3 donors.

This receptor was identified in a man aged 30-40 years who had recovered from COVID-19. The specimen was PBMCs or T cells enriched from blood (not recorded which). V is TRBV6-5 and J is TRBJ1-2; TRBD1 is a possible D gene (5 bases). DNA for the CDR3: TGTGCCAGCAGTCAGGGAGGGGAAGGCTACACCTTC. Its translation is CASSQGGEGYTF.